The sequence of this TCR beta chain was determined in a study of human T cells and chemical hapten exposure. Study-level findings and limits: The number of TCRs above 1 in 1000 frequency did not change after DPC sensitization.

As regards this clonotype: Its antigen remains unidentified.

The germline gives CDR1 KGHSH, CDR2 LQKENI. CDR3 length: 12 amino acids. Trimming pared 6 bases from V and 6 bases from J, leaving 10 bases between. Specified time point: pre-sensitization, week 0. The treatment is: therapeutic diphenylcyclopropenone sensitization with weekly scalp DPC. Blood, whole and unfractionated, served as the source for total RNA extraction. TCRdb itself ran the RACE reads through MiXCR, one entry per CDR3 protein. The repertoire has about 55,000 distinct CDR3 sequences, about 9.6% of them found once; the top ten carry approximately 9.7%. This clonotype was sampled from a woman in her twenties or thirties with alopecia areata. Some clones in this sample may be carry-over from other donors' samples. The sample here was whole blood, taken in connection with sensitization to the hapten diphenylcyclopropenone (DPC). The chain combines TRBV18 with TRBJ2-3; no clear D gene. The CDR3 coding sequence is TGTGCCAGCTCCCCCGAGATGGATACGCAGTATTTT. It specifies CASSPEMDTQYF.